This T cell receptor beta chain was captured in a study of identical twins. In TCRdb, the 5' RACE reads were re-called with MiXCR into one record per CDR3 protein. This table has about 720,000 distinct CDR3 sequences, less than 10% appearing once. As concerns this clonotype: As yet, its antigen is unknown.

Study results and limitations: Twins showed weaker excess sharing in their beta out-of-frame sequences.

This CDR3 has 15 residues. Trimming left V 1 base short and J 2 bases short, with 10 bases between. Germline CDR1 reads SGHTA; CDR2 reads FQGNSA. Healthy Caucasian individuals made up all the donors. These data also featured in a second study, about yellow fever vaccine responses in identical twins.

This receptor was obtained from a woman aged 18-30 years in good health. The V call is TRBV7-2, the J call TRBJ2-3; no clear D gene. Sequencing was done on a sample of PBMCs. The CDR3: CASSLGDLFTDTQYF. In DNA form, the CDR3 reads TGTGCCAGCAGCTTAGGAGACTTATTCACAGATACGCAGTATTTT.